This TCR beta chain comes out of a study of T cell repertoires in cytomegalovirus infection. Study-wide background: Through public TCR beta signatures, both CMV infection and matching HLA type were indicated.

TCRdb itself ran the reads through MiXCR, one entry per CDR3 protein. This sample carries 150,000 or so distinct CDR3 sequences, roughly 17% of them seen once, and the ten largest clones take under 20%. Study-wide results and limits: HLA-C-restricted, CMV-specific TCR beta clonotypes were dominant ex vivo.

V gave up 1 base and J gave up 3 bases, with 13 bases separating them. Looked up from germline, CDR1 is MDHEN and CDR2 is SYDVKM. The CDR3 spans 16 residues. In its sample, this clonotype was seen a few times. The target antigen is unknown. Sequenced: CD8+ T cells from PBMCs. The V call is TRBV28, the J call TRBJ2-1, with unresolved D. This TCR was sampled from a human donor in good health (CMV status not recorded). Some clones in this sample may be carry-over from other donors' samples. DNA of the CDR3: TGTGCCAGCAGTTTATTAAGTCAGTTCCTCTACAATGAGCAGTTCTTC. Translated, it gives CASSLLSQFLYNEQFF.